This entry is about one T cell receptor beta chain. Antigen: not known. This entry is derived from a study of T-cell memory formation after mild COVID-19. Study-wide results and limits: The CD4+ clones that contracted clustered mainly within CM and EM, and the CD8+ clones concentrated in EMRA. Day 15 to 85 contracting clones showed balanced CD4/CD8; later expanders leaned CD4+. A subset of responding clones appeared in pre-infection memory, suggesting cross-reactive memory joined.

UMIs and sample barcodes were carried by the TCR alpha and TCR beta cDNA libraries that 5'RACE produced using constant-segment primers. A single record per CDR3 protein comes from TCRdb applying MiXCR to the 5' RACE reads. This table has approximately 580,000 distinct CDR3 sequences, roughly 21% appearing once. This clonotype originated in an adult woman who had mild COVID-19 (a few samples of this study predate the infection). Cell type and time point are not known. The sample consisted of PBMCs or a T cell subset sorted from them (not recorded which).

The CDR3, as DNA: TGCGCCAGCAGCCAAGCCGGGACGGCAACCTACGAGCAGTACTTC. Protein sequence: CASSQAGTATYEQYF. J is TRBJ2-7 and V is TRBV4-1; D possibly uses TRBD1 or TRBD2 (5 bases each). The CDR3 contains 15 residues. V was cut by 1 base and J by 2 bases, with 12 bases left in between. CDR1 and CDR2 (germline): MGHRA, YSYEKL.